This is a list of T cell receptor beta chains from one sample in a study of T cells after yellow fever vaccination. TCRdb re-called the 5' RACE reads through MiXCR, storing one row per CDR3 protein. Counted here are roughly 500,000 distinct CDR3 sequences, roughly 21% occurring once; the ten biggest clones make up around 15%. This specimen consisted of PBMCs, obtained 15 days after the yellow fever booster vaccination. These receptors were obtained from a man younger than 45 who received the YFV17D yellow fever vaccine. CDR3s include the opening cysteine and the closing phenylalanine or tryptophan. The order of the fields is J gene, clone size, D gene, V gene, CDR3 DNA, CDR3 protein. The D gene is left open where the match is weak. Size tells how often a clone was seen (once, few, many) or the class of an expanded clone, and some rows leave it out.

TRBJ2-1,NA,NA,TRBV14,TGTGCCAGCAGCCGCTCGCTCAATGAGCAGTTCTTC,CASSRSLNEQFF
TRBJ2-7,few,NA,TRBV7-9,TGTGCCAGCAGCACTGGAAAGCGGTACGAGCAGTACTTC,CASSTGKRYEQYF
TRBJ2-5,NA,TRBD2,TRBV15,TGTGCCACCAGCTTAAGTACTAGCGGGAGAGAGACCCAGTACTTC,CATSLSTSGRETQYF
TRBJ2-2,NA,NA,TRBV19,TGTGCCAGTAAATCATCGGGGGGCGCCGGGGAGCTGTTTTTT,CASKSSGGAGELFF
TRBJ1-5,few,NA,TRBV25-1,TGTGCCAGCAGTGAAAGGGACGTGGGGACAACGAATCAGCCCCAGCATTTT,CASSERDVGTTNQPQHF
TRBJ1-4,NA,NA,TRBV12-3/TRBV12-4,TGTGCCAGCAGCCCAGGACAGAATGAAAAACTGTTTTTT,CASSPGQNEKLFF
TRBJ1-2,few,TRBD1,TRBV20-1,TGCAGTGCTAGTAGGGGGGGGACAGAACAAACTAACTATGGCTACACCTTC,CSASRGGTEQTNYGYTF
TRBJ2-3,NA,NA,TRBV20-1,TGCAGTGCTAGAGTATCGGTCGCTAGATACCGCACAGATACGCAGTATTTT,CSARVSVARYRTDTQYF
TRBJ1-2,NA,NA,TRBV29-1,TGCAGCACCCGGTTTGCGTTGGGCTATGGCTACACCTTC,CSTRFALGYGYTF
TRBJ2-5,NA,NA,TRBV9,TGTGCCAGCAGCGTAGACACAGCTCAAGAGACCCAGTACTTC,CASSVDTAQETQYF
TRBJ2-7,NA,NA,TRBV6-2/TRBV6-3,TGTGCCAGCAGCCGAAAGGGACCACGTCTTTACGAGCAGTACTTC,CASSRKGPRLYEQYF
TRBJ1-1,NA,NA,TRBV20-1,TGCAGTGCAGCGGGGCCCTTGGGGACTGAAGCTTTCTTT,CSAAGPLGTEAFF
TRBJ2-3,NA,TRBD2,TRBV7-8,TGTGCCAGTTGGGAGGGCCAAGGGGATACGCAGTATTTT,CASWEGQGDTQYF
TRBJ2-6,few,TRBD2,TRBV10-3,TGTGCCATCAGTGTTATAGCGGGACTAAGACCTTTCTCTGGGGCCAACGTCCTGACTTTC,CAISVIAGLRPFSGANVLTF
TRBJ2-2,many,NA,TRBV9,TGTGCCAGCAGCCCCCGGGGCACCGGGGAGCTGTTTTTT,CASSPRGTGELFF
TRBJ2-3,NA,NA,TRBV7-3,TGTGCCAGCAGCTTAACCCAAAGCACAGATACGCAGTATTTT,CASSLTQSTDTQYF
TRBJ2-5,NA,NA,TRBV11-2,TGTGCCAGCAGCCCCTTCCGGGCGGGGGAGACCCAGTACTTC,CASSPFRAGETQYF
TRBJ2-2,many,NA,TRBV6-5,TGTGCCAGCAGCTTACGAGAGGGTCCGGTGGCGGGCGGGGAGCTGTTTTTT,CASSLREGPVAGGELFF
TRBJ2-7,NA,NA,TRBV7-9,TGTGCCAGCAGCGGCGGGGCGGGCGAGCAGTACTTC,CASSGGAGEQYF
TRBJ2-1,NA,NA,TRBV20-1,TGCAGTGCTAGAACGACAGGGAGGCATGAGCAGTTCTTC,CSARTTGRHEQFF
TRBJ2-1,few,NA,TRBV23-1,TGCGCCAGCAGCCCCCAACAGGGACCTAATGAGCAGTTCTTC,CASSPQQGPNEQFF
TRBJ2-1,few,TRBD1,TRBV7-9,TGTGCCAGCAGCATTGGGACAGCGTCCTACAATGAGCAGTTCTTC,CASSIGTASYNEQFF
TRBJ2-5,few,NA,TRBV25-1,TGTGCCAGCAGTATAGAACATAACCAAGAGACCCAGTACTTC,CASSIEHNQETQYF
TRBJ2-7,NA,TRBD1,TRBV29-1,TGCAGCGTTGTGTGGACAGGGGGTTACGAGCAGTACTTC,CSVVWTGGYEQYF
TRBJ2-2,few,TRBD2,TRBV27,TGTGCCAGCAGGGGGGGGGATAGGGAGATCACCGGGGAGCTGTTTTTT,CASRGGDREITGELFF
TRBJ2-3,NA,NA,TRBV7-9,TGTGCCATCATATACGGGGACCATAGCACAGATACGCAGTATTTT,CAIIYGDHSTDTQYF
TRBJ2-3,NA,TRBD2,TRBV6-1,TGTGCCAGCGGACGAAGGACAGCGGGAGCAGATACGCAGTATTTT,CASGRRTAGADTQYF
TRBJ2-6,NA,NA,TRBV3-1,TGTGCCAGCAGGGGGCTTCCTGTTGGCTCTGGGGCCAACGTCCTGACTTTC,CASRGLPVGSGANVLTF
TRBJ2-7,once,NA,TRBV12-3/TRBV12-4,TGTGCCAGCAGTACGGAGGGGGGCTCCTACGAGCAGTACTTC,CASSTEGGSYEQYF
TRBJ2-7,NA,NA,TRBV20-1,TGCAGTGCTCTGAGGGGGGGGTCTCCCCACGAGCAGTACTTC,CSALRGGSPHEQYF
TRBJ2-7,few,NA,TRBV7-9,TGTGCCAGCAGCCGATCCTCCTCCAGGGGCTACGAGCAGTACTTC,CASSRSSSRGYEQYF
TRBJ2-7,NA,TRBD1,TRBV20-1,TGCAGTGCTAGTAGTGGGGCAGGGACAGGGTCTTACGAGCAGTACTTC,CSASSGAGTGSYEQYF
TRBJ2-7,NA,TRBD2,TRBV4-3,TGCGCCAGCAGCCAAGATCCCGGGGGGAACTACGAGCAGTACTTC,CASSQDPGGNYEQYF
TRBJ1-5,NA,NA,TRBV4-1,TGCGCCAGCAGCCAAGAGGAGGACCAGCCCCAGCATTTT,CASSQEEDQPQHF
TRBJ1-1,once,NA,TRBV11-1,TGTGCCAGCAGCTTAGCTGGTGCCGCAAACCGGGGAAAGGGGGAAGCTTTCTTT,CASSLAGAANRGKGEAFF
TRBJ2-3,NA,TRBD2,TRBV6-5,TGTGCCAGCAGTGACTCCTTAGCGGGAGAAGATACGCAGTATTTT,CASSDSLAGEDTQYF
TRBJ2-7,NA,NA,TRBV19,TGTGCCAGTAGTATCGACGCCTCCGTCGAGCAGTACTTC,CASSIDASVEQYF
TRBJ1-5,NA,TRBD1,TRBV20-1,TGCAGTGCGGGAAAAAGGACAGGACCACAGGGACAGCCCCAGCATTTT,CSAGKRTGPQGQPQHF
TRBJ1-2,NA,NA,TRBV28,TGTGCCACCATACCGCTAGGAGGGCCCTATGGCTACACCTTC,CATIPLGGPYGYTF
TRBJ2-2,few,TRBD2,TRBV10-3,TGTGCCATCACCCCGACTAGCGGGGAGACCGGGGAGCTGTTTTTT,CAITPTSGETGELFF
TRBJ2-5,few,NA,TRBV2,TGTGCCATACACGGGAACCAAGAGACCCAGTACTTC,CAIHGNQETQYF